Listed below are T cell receptor beta chains from one sample, sequenced in a study of T cell repertoires in cytomegalovirus infection. TCRdb called the reads again in MiXCR, with one record for every CDR3 protein. The sample lists around 740,000 distinct CDR3 sequences; 35% were seen once. What was sequenced was PBMCs. The receptors were gathered from a human donor in good health (CMV status not recorded). Some clones in this sample may be carry-over from other donors' samples. Each CDR3 is given with its conserved first and last residue. D genes are given only for firm matches. Clone size appears in some rows only: once, few, many, or a class for an expanded clone.

v_call	clone_size	j_call	d_call	cdr3_aa	cdr3_nt
TRBV2	NA	TRBJ2-7	NA	CASSEDVYEQYF	TGTGCCAGCAGTGAAGATGTCTACGAGCAGTACTTC
TRBV20-1	few	TRBJ2-3	NA	CSAMVRTGVADTQYF	TGCAGTGCTATGGTCCGTACCGGTGTGGCAGATACGCAGTATTTT
TRBV7-2	NA	TRBJ1-2	NA	CASSLGRTAVNYGYTF	TGTGCCAGCAGCTTAGGCAGGACAGCCGTCAACTATGGCTACACCTTC
TRBV7-2	many	TRBJ1-5	NA	CASSPGWGWGGLNQPQHF	TGTGCCAGCAGCCCTGGGTGGGGGTGGGGCGGCCTCAATCAGCCCCAGCATTTT
TRBV9	NA	TRBJ2-1	TRBD2	CASSVGLAGPPYNEQFF	TGTGCCAGCAGCGTAGGGTTAGCGGGGCCCCCGTACAATGAGCAGTTCTTC
TRBV12-3/TRBV12-4	NA	TRBJ2-7	TRBD2	CASTSSTSGRPREKYF	TGTGCCAGCACTTCCTCGACTAGCGGGAGGCCGAGGGAGAAGTACTTC
TRBV7-3	NA	TRBJ1-4	NA	CASSLNGPATNEKLFF	TGTGCCAGCAGCTTAAATGGGCCCGCAACTAATGAAAAACTGTTTTTT
TRBV4-1	NA	TRBJ2-7	TRBD1	CASSHPTGLRYEQYF	TGCGCCAGCAGCCACCCGACAGGGCTTCGCTACGAGCAGTACTTC
TRBV5-1	few	TRBJ2-5	NA	CASLPGQSDIETQYF	TGCGCCAGCCTCCCGGGGCAGAGTGACATAGAGACCCAGTACTTC
TRBV27	NA	TRBJ1-2	NA	CASGTAFYGYTF	TGTGCCAGCGGGACGGCCTTCTATGGCTACACCTTC
TRBV27	NA	TRBJ1-1	NA	CASSLMRSTEAFF	TGTGCCAGCAGTCTAATGAGAAGCACTGAAGCTTTCTTT
TRBV7-8	NA	TRBJ1-5	NA	CASLLGEYSHQPQHF	TGCGCCAGCCTCCTAGGGGAGTACAGCCATCAGCCCCAGCATTTT
TRBV5-4	NA	TRBJ1-6	TRBD1	CASSPGQGNQNSPLHF	TGTGCCAGCAGCCCTGGACAGGGGAACCAGAATTCACCCCTCCACTTT
TRBV12-3/TRBV12-4	few	TRBJ1-5	TRBD1	CASAGGPQPQHF	TGTGCCAGCGCAGGGGGTCCTCAGCCCCAGCATTTT
TRBV7-2	NA	TRBJ2-5	TRBD1	CASSAPTGLETQYF	TGTGCCAGCAGCGCCCCGACAGGGTTAGAGACCCAGTACTTC
TRBV11-3	few	TRBJ2-7	TRBD2	CASSLRDSGSGSPHEQYF	TGTGCCAGCAGCTTAAGGGATAGCGGGAGCGGATCCCCCCACGAGCAGTACTTC
TRBV20-1	NA	TRBJ2-7	NA	CSAVEGRFSYEQYF	TGCAGTGCTGTCGAAGGCCGCTTCTCCTACGAGCAGTACTTC
TRBV19	NA	TRBJ2-1	NA	CASSIDSTGNSYNEQFF	TGTGCCAGTAGTATAGATTCGACGGGGAACTCCTACAATGAGCAGTTCTTC
TRBV6-1	NA	TRBJ1-2	NA	CASSESWGRFGYTF	TGTGCCAGCAGTGAATCCTGGGGGCGGTTTGGCTACACCTTC
TRBV9	NA	TRBJ1-6	NA	CASSGGRSSPLHF	TGTGCCAGCAGCGGGGGTAGGAGTTCACCCCTCCACTTT
TRBV5-4	many	TRBJ2-2	NA	CASSLSGEITGELFF	TGTGCCAGCAGCTTGTCGGGGGAGATCACCGGGGAGCTGTTTTTT
TRBV25-1	NA	TRBJ2-5	TRBD1	CASNRKGDRGQETQYF	TGTGCCAGCAATAGAAAAGGGGACAGGGGGCAAGAGACCCAGTACTTC
TRBV7-3	NA	TRBJ1-5	NA	CASSLSHNQPQHF	TGTGCCAGCAGCTTGAGTCACAATCAGCCCCAGCATTTT
TRBV11-3	NA	TRBJ1-2	NA	CASSMGTVDNYGYTF	TGTGCCAGCAGCATGGGGACGGTCGATAACTATGGCTACACCTTC
TRBV20-1	few	TRBJ1-5	TRBD1	CSAHRGQGNQPQHF	TGCAGTGCTCACAGGGGGCAGGGCAATCAGCCCCAGCATTTT
TRBV7-9	NA	TRBJ2-3	NA	CASSLTKRDTQYF	TGTGCCAGCAGCTTAACCAAGCGGGATACGCAGTATTTT
TRBV4-2	NA	TRBJ2-1	NA	CASSQDLQASYNEQFF	TGTGCCAGCAGCCAAGATTTGCAAGCGTCCTACAATGAGCAGTTCTTC
TRBV7-2	few	TRBJ2-1	NA	CASSLVPRGRLTYNEQFF	TGTGCCAGCAGCTTAGTCCCGCGTGGGCGATTAACCTACAATGAGCAGTTCTTC
TRBV4-1	NA	TRBJ1-1	NA	CASSQAPVGAGTEAFF	TGCGCCAGCAGCCAAGCACCGGTGGGGGCTGGCACTGAAGCTTTCTTT
TRBV7-2	many	TRBJ1-6	TRBD1	CASSPSGTGRQSPLHF	TGTGCCAGCAGCCCGAGCGGGACAGGGAGGCAGTCACCCCTCCACTTT